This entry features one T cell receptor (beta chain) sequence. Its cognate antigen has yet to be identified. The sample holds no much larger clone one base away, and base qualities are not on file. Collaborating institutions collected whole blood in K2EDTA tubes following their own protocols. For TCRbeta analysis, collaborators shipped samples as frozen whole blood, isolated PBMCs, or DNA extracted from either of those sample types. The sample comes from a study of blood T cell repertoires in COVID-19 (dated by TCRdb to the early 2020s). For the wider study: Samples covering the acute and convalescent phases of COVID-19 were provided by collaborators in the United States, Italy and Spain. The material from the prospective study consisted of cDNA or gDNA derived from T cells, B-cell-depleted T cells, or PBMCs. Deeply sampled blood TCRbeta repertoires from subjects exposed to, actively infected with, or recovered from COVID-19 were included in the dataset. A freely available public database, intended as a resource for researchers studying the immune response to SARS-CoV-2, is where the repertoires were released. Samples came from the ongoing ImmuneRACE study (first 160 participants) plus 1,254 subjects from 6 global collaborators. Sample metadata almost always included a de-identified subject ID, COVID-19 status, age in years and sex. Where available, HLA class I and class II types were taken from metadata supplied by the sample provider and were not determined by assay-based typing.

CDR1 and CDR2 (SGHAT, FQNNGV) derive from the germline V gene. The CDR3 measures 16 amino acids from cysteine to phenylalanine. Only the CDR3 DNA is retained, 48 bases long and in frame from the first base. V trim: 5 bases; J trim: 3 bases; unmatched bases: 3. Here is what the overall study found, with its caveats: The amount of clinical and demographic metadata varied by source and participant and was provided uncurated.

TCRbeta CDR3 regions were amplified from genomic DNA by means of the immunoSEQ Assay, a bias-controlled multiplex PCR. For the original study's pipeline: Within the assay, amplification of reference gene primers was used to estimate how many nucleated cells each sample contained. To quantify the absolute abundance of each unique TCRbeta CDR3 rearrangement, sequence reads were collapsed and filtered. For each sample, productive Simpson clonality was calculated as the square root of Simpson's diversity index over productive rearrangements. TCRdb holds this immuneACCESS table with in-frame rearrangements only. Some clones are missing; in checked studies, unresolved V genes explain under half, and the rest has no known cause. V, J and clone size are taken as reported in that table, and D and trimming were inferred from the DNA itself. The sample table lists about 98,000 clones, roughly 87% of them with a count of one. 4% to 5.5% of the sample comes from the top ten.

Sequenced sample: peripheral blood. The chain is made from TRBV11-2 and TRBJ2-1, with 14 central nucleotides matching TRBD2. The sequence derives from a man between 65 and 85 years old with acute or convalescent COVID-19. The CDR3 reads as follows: CASSAGLAGDYNEQFF. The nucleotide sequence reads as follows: TGTGCCAGCAGCGCGGGACTAGCGGGGGACTACAATGAGCAGTTCTTC. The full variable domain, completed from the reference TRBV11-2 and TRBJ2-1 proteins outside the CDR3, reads EAGVAQSPRYKIIEKRQSVAFWCNPISGHATLYWYQQILGQGPKLLIQFQNNGVVDDSQLPKDRFSAERLKGVDSTLKIQPAKLEDSAVYLCASSAGLAGDYNEQFFGPGTRLTVL.